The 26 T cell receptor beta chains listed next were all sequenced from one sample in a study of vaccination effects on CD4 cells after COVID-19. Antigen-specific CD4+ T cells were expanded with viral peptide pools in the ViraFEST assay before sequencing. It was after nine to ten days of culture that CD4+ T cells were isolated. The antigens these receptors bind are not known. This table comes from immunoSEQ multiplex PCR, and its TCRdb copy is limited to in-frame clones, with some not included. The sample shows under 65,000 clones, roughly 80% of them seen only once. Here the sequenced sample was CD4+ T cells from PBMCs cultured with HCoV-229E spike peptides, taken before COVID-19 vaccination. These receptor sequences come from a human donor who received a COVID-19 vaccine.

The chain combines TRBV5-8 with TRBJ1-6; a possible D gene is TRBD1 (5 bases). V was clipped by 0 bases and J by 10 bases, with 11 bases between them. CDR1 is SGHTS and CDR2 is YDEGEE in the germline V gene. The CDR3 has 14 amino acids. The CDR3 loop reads CASSLGAQGSPLHF. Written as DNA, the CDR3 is TGTGCCAGCAGCTTGGGGGCCCAGGGATCACCCCTCCACTTT.

This CDR3 reads CASSSSSEPPYGYTF. The CDR3 DNA follows: TGTGCCAGCAGTTCGTCTAGCGAACCCCCTTATGGCTACACCTTC. V and J are TRBV27 and TRBJ1-2; no reliable D call. Germline assignment: CDR1 MNHEY and CDR2 SMNVEV (reference sequence). This CDR3 region has 15 residues. V lost 4 bases and J 5 bases, leaving 17 bases between the germline ends.

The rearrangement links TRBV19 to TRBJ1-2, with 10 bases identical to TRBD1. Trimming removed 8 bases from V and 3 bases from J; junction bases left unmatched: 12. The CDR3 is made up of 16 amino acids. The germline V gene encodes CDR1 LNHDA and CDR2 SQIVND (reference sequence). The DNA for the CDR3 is TGTGCCAGTGCAGAACCGGGACAGGGGTCCGACTATGGCTACACCTTC. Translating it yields CASAEPGQGSDYGYTF.

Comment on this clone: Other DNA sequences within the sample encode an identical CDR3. CDR3 DNA: TGTGCCAGCAGCCTGGGCTCCTACAATGAGCAGTTCTTC. It yields the protein CASSLGSYNEQFF. This sequence joins TRBV7-3 and TRBJ2-1; D call uncertain. Germline CDR1 is SGHTA and CDR2 is FQGTGA. The CDR3 contains 13 residues. V was trimmed by 5 bases and J by 0 bases, leaving 5 bases between them.

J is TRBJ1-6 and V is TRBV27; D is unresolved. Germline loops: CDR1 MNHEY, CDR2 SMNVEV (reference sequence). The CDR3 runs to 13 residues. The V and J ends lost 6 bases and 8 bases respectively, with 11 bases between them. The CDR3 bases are TGTGCCAGCAGCCCATGGGGAGATTCACCCCTCCACTTT. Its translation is CASSPWGDSPLHF.

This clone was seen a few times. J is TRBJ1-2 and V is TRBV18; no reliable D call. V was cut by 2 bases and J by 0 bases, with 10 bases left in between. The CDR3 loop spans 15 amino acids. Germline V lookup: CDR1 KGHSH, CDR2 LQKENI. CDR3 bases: TGTGCCAGCTCACCAAATGTCCCTGCTAACTATGGCTACACCTTC. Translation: CASSPNVPANYGYTF.

For the CDR3, the DNA is TGCAGCGTATCGACCGGACAGGGAAGTTCTGAAGCTTTCTTT. Translating gives CSVSTGQGSSEAFF. The V call is TRBV29-1, the J call TRBJ1-1; 8 positions agree with TRBD1. The germline gives CDR1 SQVTM, CDR2 ANQGSEA. The CDR3 sequence is 14 residues long. The junction had 12 bases not matched to a gene; V was cut back by 6 bases and J by 6 bases.

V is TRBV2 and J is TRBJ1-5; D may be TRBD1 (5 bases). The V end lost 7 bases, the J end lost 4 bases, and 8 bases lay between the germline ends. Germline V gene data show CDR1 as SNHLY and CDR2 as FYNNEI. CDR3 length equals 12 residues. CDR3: CASMGQNQPQHF. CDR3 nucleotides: TGTGCCAGCATGGGGCAGAATCAGCCCCAGCATTTT.

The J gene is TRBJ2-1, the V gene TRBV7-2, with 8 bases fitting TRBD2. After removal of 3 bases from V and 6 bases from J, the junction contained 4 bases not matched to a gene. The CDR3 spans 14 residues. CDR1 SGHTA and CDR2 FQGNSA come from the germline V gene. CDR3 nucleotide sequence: TGTGCCAGCAGCTTCGGGGGGGCCCGCAATGAGCAGTTCTTC. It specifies CASSFGGARNEQFF.

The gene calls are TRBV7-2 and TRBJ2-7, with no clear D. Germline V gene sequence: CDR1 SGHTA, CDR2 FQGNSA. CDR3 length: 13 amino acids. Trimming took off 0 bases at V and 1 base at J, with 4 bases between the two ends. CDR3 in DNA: TGTGCCAGCAGCTTAGCAATGTCCTACGAGCAGTACGTC. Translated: CASSLAMSYEQYV.

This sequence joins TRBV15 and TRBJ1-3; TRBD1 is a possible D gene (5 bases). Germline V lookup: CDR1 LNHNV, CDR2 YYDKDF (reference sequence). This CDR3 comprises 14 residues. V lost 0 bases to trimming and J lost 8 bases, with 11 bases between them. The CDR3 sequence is CATSRDRVLDTIYF. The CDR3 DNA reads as TGTGCCACCAGCAGAGACAGGGTCTTGGACACCATATATTTT.

The CDR3 is CASPNSGLTRGLFGTDTQYF. The CDR3 bases are TGTGCCAGCCCCAACTCGGGGTTGACTAGGGGCCTTTTTGGCACAGATACGCAGTATTTT. V and J are TRBV5-8 and TRBJ2-3; a possible D gene is TRBD2 (6 bases). Germline CDR1 SGHTS, CDR2 YDEGEE. Trimming stripped 7 bases from V and 1 base from J, with 31 bases between. The CDR3 is 20 amino acids.

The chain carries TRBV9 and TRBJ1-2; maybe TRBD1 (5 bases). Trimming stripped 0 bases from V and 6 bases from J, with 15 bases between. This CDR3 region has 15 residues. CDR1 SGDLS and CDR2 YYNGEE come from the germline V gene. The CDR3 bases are TGTGCCAGCAGCGTAGGCCGGGGCCTATATCATGGCTACACCTTC. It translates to CASSVGRGLYHGYTF.

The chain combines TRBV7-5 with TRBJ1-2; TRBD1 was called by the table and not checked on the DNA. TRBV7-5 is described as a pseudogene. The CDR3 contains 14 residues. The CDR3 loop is CARSPGGSDYGYTF. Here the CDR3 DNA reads TGTGCCAGAAGCCCAGGGGGGAGCGACTATGGCTACACCTTC.

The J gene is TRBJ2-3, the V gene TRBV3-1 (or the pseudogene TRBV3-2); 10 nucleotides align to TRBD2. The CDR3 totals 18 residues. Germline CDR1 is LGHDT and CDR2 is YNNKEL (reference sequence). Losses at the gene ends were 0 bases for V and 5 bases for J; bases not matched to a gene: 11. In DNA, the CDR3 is TGTGCCAGCAGCCAAGAATGGGGGCAGCGGGGGGGCGGAGATACGCAGTATTTT. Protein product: CASSQEWGQRGGGDTQYF.

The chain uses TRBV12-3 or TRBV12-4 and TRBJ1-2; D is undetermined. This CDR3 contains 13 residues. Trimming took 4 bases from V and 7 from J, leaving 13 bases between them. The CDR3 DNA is TGTGCCAGCAGTTGGACCGTCAATGCTGGCTACACCTTC. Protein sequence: CASSWTVNAGYTF.

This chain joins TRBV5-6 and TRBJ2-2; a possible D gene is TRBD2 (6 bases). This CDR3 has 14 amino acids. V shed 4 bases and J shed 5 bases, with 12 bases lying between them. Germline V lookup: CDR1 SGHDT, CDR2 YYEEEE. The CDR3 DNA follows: TGTGCCAGCAGCGGACGGGGGAAGACCGGGGAGCTGTTTTTT. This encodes CASSGRGKTGELFF.

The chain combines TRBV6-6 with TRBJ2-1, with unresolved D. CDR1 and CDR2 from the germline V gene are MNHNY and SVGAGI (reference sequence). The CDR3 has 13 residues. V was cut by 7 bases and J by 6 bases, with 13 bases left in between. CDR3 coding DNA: TGTGCCAGCAACCCCAGCCCGTTCAATGAGCAGTTCTTC. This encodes CASNPSPFNEQFF.

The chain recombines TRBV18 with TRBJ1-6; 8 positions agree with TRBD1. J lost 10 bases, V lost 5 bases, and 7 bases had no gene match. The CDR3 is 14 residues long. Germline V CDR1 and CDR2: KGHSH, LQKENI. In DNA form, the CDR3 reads TGTGCCAGCTCATCGACAGGGGATCGGTCACCCCTCCACTTT. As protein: CASSSTGDRSPLHF.

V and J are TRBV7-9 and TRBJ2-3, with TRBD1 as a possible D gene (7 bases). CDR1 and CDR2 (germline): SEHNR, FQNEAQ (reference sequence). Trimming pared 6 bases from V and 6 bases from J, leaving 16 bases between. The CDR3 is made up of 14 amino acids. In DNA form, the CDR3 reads TGTGCCAGCAGGGCGGGACAGTCTACGGATACGCAGTATTTT. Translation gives CASRAGQSTDTQYF.

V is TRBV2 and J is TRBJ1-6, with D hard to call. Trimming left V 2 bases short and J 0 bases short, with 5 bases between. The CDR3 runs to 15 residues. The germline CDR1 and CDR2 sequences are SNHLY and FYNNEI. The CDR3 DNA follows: TGTGCCAGCAGTGAACGGAGCTCCTATAATTCACCCCTCCACTTT. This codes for CASSERSSYNSPLHF.

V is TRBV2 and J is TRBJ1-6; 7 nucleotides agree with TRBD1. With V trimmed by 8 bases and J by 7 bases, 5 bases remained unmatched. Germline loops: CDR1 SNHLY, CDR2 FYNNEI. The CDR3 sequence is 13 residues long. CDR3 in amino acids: CASSDRDNSPLHF. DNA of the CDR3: TGTGCCAGCTCAGACAGGGACAATTCACCCCTCCACTTT.

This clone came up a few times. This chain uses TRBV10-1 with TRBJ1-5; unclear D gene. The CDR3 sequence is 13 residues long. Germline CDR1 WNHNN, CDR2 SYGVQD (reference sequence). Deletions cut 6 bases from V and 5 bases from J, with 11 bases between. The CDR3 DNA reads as TGCGCCAGCAGCCGGGAAACCGATCAGCCCCAGCATTTT. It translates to CASSRETDQPQHF.

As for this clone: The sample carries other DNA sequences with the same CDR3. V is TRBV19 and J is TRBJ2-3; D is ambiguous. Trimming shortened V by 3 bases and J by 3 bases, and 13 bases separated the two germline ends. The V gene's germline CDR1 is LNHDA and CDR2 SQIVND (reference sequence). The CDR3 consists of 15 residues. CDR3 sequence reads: CASSIGRAGTDTQYF. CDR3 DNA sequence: TGTGCCAGTAGTATCGGCCGCGCAGGAACAGATACGCAGTATTTT.

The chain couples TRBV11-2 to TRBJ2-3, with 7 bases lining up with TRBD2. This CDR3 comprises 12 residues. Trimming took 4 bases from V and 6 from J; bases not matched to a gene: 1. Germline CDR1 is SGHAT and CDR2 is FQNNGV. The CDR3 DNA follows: TGTGCCAGCAGCTGGACTAGGGATACGCAGTATTTT. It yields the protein CASSWTRDTQYF.

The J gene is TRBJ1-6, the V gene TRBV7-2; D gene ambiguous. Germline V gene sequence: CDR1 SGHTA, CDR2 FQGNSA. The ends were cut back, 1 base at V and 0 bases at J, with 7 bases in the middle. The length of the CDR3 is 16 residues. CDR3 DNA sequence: TGTGCCAGCAGCTTAGTAGGTGGCTCCTATAATTCACCCCTCCACTTT. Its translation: CASSLVGGSYNSPLHF.